The rows below give T cell receptor beta chains drawn from one sample of a study of shared clonotypes between healthy human individuals. Profiled with immunoSEQ multiplex PCR; TCRdb holds only in-frame clones, not every one. The repertoire consists of some 2.1 million clones, with 90% to 95% occurring once and the leading ten covering 0.13%. Sequencing input: naive CD4+ T cells sorted from blood. The receptors were gathered from a man aged 18 to 30 in good health. The CDR3 runs from the conserved cysteine through the conserved F or W. The D gene is left open where the match is weak. Size is stated for part of the rows, as once, few or many counts, or as a class when the clone is expanded.

clone size,V gene,J gene,D gene,CDR3 protein,CDR3 DNA
.,TRBV27,TRBJ2-4,TRBD1,CASGPTGDKNIQYF,TGTGCCAGCGGGCCGACAGGGGACAAAAACATTCAGTACTTC
.,TRBV30,TRBJ2-1,TRBD1,CAWARQGRNNEQFF,TGTGCCTGGGCTAGACAGGGCCGGAACAATGAGCAGTTCTTC
.,TRBV7-2,TRBJ1-1,.,CASSPRQIRTNTEAFF,TGTGCCAGCAGTCCACGACAGATTAGAACGAACACTGAAGCTTTCTTT
.,TRBV25-1,TRBJ2-7,.,CASSESYEQYF,TGTGCCAGCAGTGAATCCTACGAGCAGTACTTC
.,TRBV10-3,TRBJ1-2,.,CAISGSYGYTF,TGTGCCATCAGTGGTTCGTATGGCTACACCTTC
few,TRBV4-1,TRBJ1-6,TRBD1,CASSQDRGQRNSPLHF,TGCGCCAGCAGCCAAGATAGGGGACAGCGTAATTCACCCCTCCACTTT
.,TRBV7-9,TRBJ2-3,.,CASSSKGDTQYF,TGTGCCAGCAGCTCCAAGGGGGATACGCAGTATTTT
.,TRBV5-1,TRBJ2-5,TRBD2,CASSPGLAGGETQYF,TGCGCCAGCAGCCCGGGACTAGCGGGAGGAGAGACCCAGTACTTC
once,TRBV10-3,TRBJ2-7,.,CAISRQSSYEQYF,TGTGCCATCAGCCGACAGAGTTCCTACGAGCAGTACTTC
once,TRBV7-9,TRBJ2-7,.,CASSSGWGDEQYF,TGTGCCAGCAGCTCGGGATGGGGGGACGAGCAGTACTTC
once,TRBV6-4,TRBJ2-1,TRBD2,CASSDSRSSGTINEQFF,TGTGCCAGCAGTGACTCGCGGAGTAGCGGGACAATCAATGAGCAGTTCTTC
.,TRBV13,TRBJ2-1,TRBD2,CASSSPLAGVNYNEQFF,TGTGCCAGCAGCTCCCCACTAGCGGGAGTGAACTACAATGAGCAGTTCTTC
.,TRBV4-1,TRBJ2-3,TRBD2,CASSHAASGSPDTQYF,TGCGCCAGCAGCCATGCTGCTAGCGGGAGTCCAGATACGCAGTATTTT
.,TRBV6-5,TRBJ2-7,TRBD2,CASSYSGTSGNYEQYF,TGTGCCAGCAGTTACTCTGGGACTAGCGGGAACTACGAGCAGTACTTC
.,TRBV5-1,TRBJ2-5,TRBD1,CASSSGQGVLQRETQYF,TGCGCCAGCAGCTCCGGACAGGGGGTGCTGCAAAGAGAGACCCAGTACTTC
.,TRBV7-2,TRBJ2-7,.,CASSLVVQTYEQYF,TGTGCCAGCAGCTTAGTGGTGCAGACCTACGAGCAGTACTTC
.,TRBV6-1,TRBJ1-5,.,CASSVKGGQPQHF,TGTGCCAGCAGTGTAAAAGGGGGGCAGCCCCAGCATTTT
.,TRBV6-5,TRBJ2-4,TRBD1,CASSRGQGPGIQYF,TGTGCCAGCAGTCGTGGACAGGGGCCGGGCATTCAGTACTTC
.,TRBV6-6,TRBJ1-2,.,CASSTSYGGYTF,TGTGCCAGCAGTACTAGTTATGGCGGCTACACCTTC
.,TRBV7-8,TRBJ1-6,TRBD1,CASSLNRGSNSPLHF,TGTGCCAGCAGCTTAAACAGGGGGAGTAATTCACCCCTCCACTTT
.,TRBV5-1,TRBJ2-5,TRBD2,CASRGASGNQETQYF,TGCGCCAGCAGAGGGGCTAGCGGGAATCAAGAGACCCAGTACTTC
.,TRBV5-1,TRBJ2-3,.,CASRSVSTDTQYF,TGCGCCAGCAGAAGCGTGAGCACAGATACGCAGTATTTT
.,TRBV21-1,TRBJ2-5,.,CASSKPGEGQLGQETQYF,TGTGCCAGCAGCAAGCCGGGGGAGGGACAGTTGGGCCAAGAGACCCAGTACTTC
.,TRBV5-8,TRBJ1-2,.,CASSVRGYGYTF,TGTGCCAGCAGCGTCAGAGGCTATGGCTACACCTTC
.,TRBV4-2,TRBJ2-5,.,CASSQGITGKSQETQYF,TGTGCCAGCAGCCAGGGTATCACAGGCAAGTCCCAAGAGACCCAGTACTTC
.,TRBV6-6,TRBJ2-3,.,CASSWGRGTSTDTQYF,TGTGCCAGCAGTTGGGGGCGTGGGACAAGCACAGATACGCAGTATTTT
.,TRBV4-1,TRBJ1-1,.,CASSQERLNTEAFF,TGCGCCAGCAGCCAAGAGAGATTAAACACTGAAGCTTTCTTT
.,TRBV6-6,TRBJ1-6,.,CASSFRDLHSPLHF,TGTGCCAGCAGTTTTCGGGACCTTCATTCACCCCTCCACTTT
.,TRBV6-6,TRBJ2-1,.,CASSSGWQFF,TGTGCCAGCAGTTCGGGGTGGCAGTTCTTC
.,TRBV10-3,TRBJ2-5,.,CAISLSGETQYF,TGTGCCATCTCACTCAGTGGAGAGACCCAGTACTTC
.,TRBV28,TRBJ1-5,.,CASSLQGGQPQHF,TGTGCCAGCAGTTTACAGGGAGGACAGCCCCAGCATTTT
.,TRBV18,TRBJ2-3,.,CASSPPPEDTQYF,TGTGCCAGCTCACCACCTCCTGAAGATACGCAGTATTTT
.,TRBV11-2,TRBJ2-7,.,CASSLRGTYEQYF,TGTGCCAGCAGCTTAAGAGGGACCTACGAGCAGTACTTC
once,TRBV5-1,TRBJ1-1,.,CASSPTPGNTEAFF,TGCGCCAGCAGCCCGACCCCGGGCAACACTGAAGCTTTCTTT
.,TRBV10-1,TRBJ2-3,TRBD1,CASSESQGAGTDTQYF,TGCGCCAGCAGTGAGTCGCAGGGGGCAGGCACAGATACGCAGTATTTT
once,TRBV27,TRBJ2-1,TRBD1,CASSPGTGPGNEQFF,TGTGCCAGCAGCCCCGGGACAGGGCCTGGCAATGAGCAGTTCTTC
.,TRBV18,TRBJ2-4,TRBD2,CASSATSGNKNIQYF,TGTGCCAGCTCAGCGACTAGCGGGAATAAAAACATTCAGTACTTC
.,TRBV9,TRBJ2-7,.,CASSVDFGFYEQYF,TGTGCCAGCAGCGTAGACTTCGGGTTCTACGAGCAGTACTTC
.,TRBV9,TRBJ1-1,.,CASSPTAWNTEAFF,TGTGCCAGCAGCCCGACGGCGTGGAACACTGAAGCTTTCTTT
few,TRBV29-1,TRBJ1-4,.,CSVEQGKLFF,TGCAGCGTTGAGCAGGGGAAACTGTTTTTT
.,TRBV4-3,TRBJ2-3,TRBD2,CASSQSGTAGTDTQYF,TGCGCCAGCAGCCAGAGCGGGACGGCTGGCACAGATACGCAGTATTTT
.,TRBV7-6,TRBJ2-1,TRBD2,CASSLIGLADEQFF,TGTGCCAGCAGCTTAATCGGACTAGCGGATGAGCAGTTCTTC